This record looks at one T cell receptor (beta chain) sequence and its context. Use of 60 Vbeta and 13 Jbeta primers characterized the PCR. Data came from immunoSEQ multiplex PCR; TCRdb stores just in-frame clones and leaves some out. The sample has fewer than 150,000 clones, around 79% seen once. The data originate from a study of cytomegalovirus exposure and HLA in healthy donors. The CDR3 consists of 15 residues. The germline V gene has CDR1 SGHTA and CDR2 FQGNSA. Unmatched junction bases numbered 6, after V lost 2 bases and J lost 2 bases. J is TRBJ2-7 and V is TRBV7-2; 7 bases map to TRBD2. This receptor was identified in a male donor in good health and CMV-seronegative. The sequenced sample was PBMCs. The CDR3 coding sequence is TGTGCCAGCAGCTTAACTAGCGCCCCTACCTACGAGCAGTACTTC. This encodes CASSLTSAPTYEQYF.